Below, one TCR beta chain is given with its context. Its antigen remains unidentified. No qualities accompany the bases; no much larger clone lies one base away. The sample is drawn from a study of T-cell memory formation after mild COVID-19 (dated by TCRdb to the early 2020s). General notes on the study: TCR sequence clusters from the two donors were found to be largely donor specific. In two donors, T-cell clones that expanded and contracted after mild COVID-19 were followed by sequencing TCRalpha and TCRbeta repertoires longitudinally. The cohort comprised two young, previously healthy adult volunteers, one female and one male.

For sequencing, an Illumina NovaSeq 6000 was employed. cDNA libraries for TCRalpha and TCRbeta were prepared by 5'RACE using constant-segment primers, with sample barcodes and unique molecular identifiers added. Trizol reagent was used to extract RNA from every sample. Amplification of the libraries took two PCR steps, and the second step added a second sample barcode plus Illumina TruSeq adapters. Libraries were sequenced on an Illumina NovaSeq with 2 x 150 bp paired-end reads. The authors processed their data as follows. Demultiplexing of reads and collapsing into UMI-guided consensus sequences were performed with migec v1.2.7. Using mixcr v2.1.11, the UMI consensuses were aligned to TRA and TRB V and J templates and assembled into clonotypes. Clonotypes were classified as expanded or contracted when called significant by both edgeR and NoisET, with noise models trained on biological replicates. For edgeR calls, the cutoffs were a false discovery rate-adjusted p below 0.01 and a log2 fold-change threshold of 1. As an exploratory analysis of dynamics, max-normalized trajectories of the 1000 most abundant clonotypes were examined with PCA combined with hierarchical clustering. Separately sequenced CD4+ and CD8+ repertoires were used to assign a CD4 or CD8 phenotype to each responding clone. The raw public data were reprocessed by TCRdb itself: fastp quality trimming at Q25, MiXCR clonotype calling, in-frame beta chains only. All rows with the same CDR3 protein become a single entry with the most common DNA and genes. These V and J calls rely on TCRdb rather than the paper's analysis. Here the sample has about 430,000 distinct CDR3 sequences; approximately 24% occur a single time. The ten largest clonotypes hold around 8.7% of the sample.

The study at large found these results: The detection of some responding clones in pre-infection memory suggests that pre-existing cross-reactive memory T cells joined the SARS-CoV-2 response. From day 15 to 85, contracting clones showed balanced CD4/CD8 phenotypes, whereas a second wave of clones that expanded from day 15 to 37 leaned towards CD4+. SARS-CoV-2 specificity of the second-wave clones peaking on day 37 was not confirmed. The study covered only two mild cases, and larger cohorts including severe cases with pre-infection samples were considered necessary. Contracting CD4+ clones were located mainly in the CM and EM memory subsets, whereas CD8+ clones were found to be enriched in EMRA.

Between the V and J ends, shortened by 1 base and 5 bases respectively, the junction contains 18 bases. There are 17 amino acids in the CDR3, from cysteine to phenylalanine inclusive. Solely the CDR3 DNA is kept, with 51 bases framed from the first base. For CDR1 and CDR2, the germline V gene lists KGHSH and LQKENI. Ficoll-Paque density gradient centrifugation was the method used to isolate PBMCs. Recombination linked TRBV18 to TRBJ2-1, with the D gene not confidently named. The clonotype was recovered from an adult woman who had mild COVID-19 (a few samples of this study predate the infection). The sample titles of this study are shuffled in the database, so cell type and time point are left out; the donor was told from shared clones. Sample: PBMCs or a T cell subset sorted from them (not recorded which). The encoded CDR3 is CASSPLRGRVGDNEQFF. The DNA sequence reads TGTGCCAGCTCACCACTACGAGGTCGGGTAGGAGACAATGAGCAGTTCTTC.